The 28 T cell receptor beta chains in this list originate from one sample, sequenced in a study of T cells after yellow fever vaccination. Each CDR3 protein is one row after TCRdb ran MiXCR on the 5' RACE reads. Found here are roughly 190,000 distinct CDR3 sequences, 11% of them singletons; the top ten hold 35% to 40%. This material consisted of CD8+ T cells sorted from PBMCs, taken 15 days after the yellow fever booster vaccination. The receptors were gathered from a man between 18 and 29 years old who received the YFV17D yellow fever vaccine.

This clonotype has more than one count but fewer than ten. The rearrangement joins TRBV28 to TRBJ1-1; D is undetermined. The V end lost 6 bases, the J end lost 3 bases, and 14 bases lay between the germline ends. The CDR3 consists of 14 residues. CDR1 is MDHEN, CDR2 SYDVKM, per germline. DNA for the CDR3: TGTGCCAGCAGAAACCCCTCCCAGTACACTGAAGCTTTCTTT. Its protein is CASRNPSQYTEAFF.

This clonotype was seen a handful of times. The chain joins TRBV9 to TRBJ2-3, with 10 bases lining up with TRBD2. The CDR3 runs 19 residues. V trimming: 0 bases; J trimming: 0 bases; junction bases outside the gene matches: 10. Germline lookup yields CDR1 SGDLS and CDR2 YYNGEE. The CDR3 coding sequence is TGTGCCAGCAGCGTAGATTGGCTAGCGGGGGCCCCTAGCACAGATACGCAGTATTTT. Its translation: CASSVDWLAGAPSTDTQYF. The variable domain in full, with the rest retrieved from reference TRBV9 and TRBJ2-3, is DSGVTQTPKHLITATGQRVTLRCSPRSGDLSVYWYQQSLDQGLQFLIQYYNGEERAKGNILERFSAQQFPDLHSELNLSSLELGDSALYFCASSVDWLAGAPSTDTQYFGPGTRLTVL.

J is TRBJ2-5 and V is TRBV9; TRBD2 might be the D (5 bases). The CDR3 loop spans 15 amino acids. V was pared by 2 bases and J by 4 bases, with 15 bases between. The germline V gene encodes CDR1 SGDLS and CDR2 YYNGEE. The CDR3 loop reads CASSVAGSGGETQYF. The DNA for the CDR3 is TGTGCCAGCAGCGTGGCAGGTTCAGGAGGAGAGACCCAGTACTTC.

This clonotype occurred a few times. The rearrangement joins TRBV5-1 to TRBJ2-3; D may match TRBD1 or TRBD2 (5 bases each). Per the germline V gene, CDR1 is SGHRS and CDR2 is YFSETQ. CDR3 length equals 14 residues. The V end was cut by 9 bases, the J end by 1 base, with 15 bases between. The CDR3 spells CATSRGAGTDTQYF. In DNA, the CDR3 is TGCGCCACCTCAAGGGGAGCGGGCACAGATACGCAGTATTTT.

In this sample, this clonotype turned up a few times. The chain carries TRBV20-1 and TRBJ1-4; D not certain. This CDR3 has 13 amino acids. V lost 0 bases, J lost 4 bases, and 6 bases lay in between. Germline loops: CDR1 DFQATT, CDR2 SNEGSKA (reference sequence). Here the CDR3 reads CSARDGINEKLFF. CDR3 DNA sequence: TGCAGTGCTAGAGACGGTATTAATGAAAAACTGTTTTTT.

This clonotype was seen repeatedly, ten times or more. This chain links TRBV6-4 with TRBJ2-2, with 8 bases lining up with TRBD1. Germline V CDR1 and CDR2: MRHNA, SNTAGT. The CDR3 length is 15 residues. The junction had 5 bases not matched to a gene; V was cut back by 2 bases and J by 6 bases. CDR3 residues: CASSDGRGHSGELFF. The CDR3 DNA follows: TGTGCCAGCAGTGACGGCAGGGGGCATTCCGGGGAGCTGTTTTTT.

This clonotype has just a few counts. The rearrangement uses TRBV24-1 and TRBJ2-3; D may match TRBD1 or TRBD2 (6 bases each). Trimming stripped 6 bases from V and 3 bases from J, with 15 bases between. CDR1 is KGHDR and CDR2 is SFDVKD in the germline V gene. The CDR3 spans 15 residues. CDR3 bases: TGTGCCACCAGTATCGGGAGCAGGGGAACAGATACGCAGTATTTT. It specifies CATSIGSRGTDTQYF.

V is TRBV4-1 and J is TRBJ1-3; D is possibly TRBD1 (5 bases). The germline V gene has CDR1 MGHRA and CDR2 YSYEKL. This CDR3 has 14 residues. V lost 3 bases to trimming and J lost 2 bases, with 8 bases between them. The CDR3 spells CASSQSGTGNTIYF. The CDR3, as DNA: TGCGCCAGCAGCCAGTCAGGGACTGGAAACACCATATATTTT.

This clonotype was detected a few times. CDR3 amino acids: CASIRAANRGYNEQFF. The CDR3 DNA reads as TGTGCCAGCATAAGGGCCGCCAACAGGGGGTACAATGAGCAGTTCTTC. The V call is TRBV6-1, the J call TRBJ2-1, with TRBD1 matching over 8 bases. V lost 7 bases to trimming and J lost 4 bases; unmatched junction nucleotides: 12. Germline-derived CDR1 and CDR2 are MNHNS and SASEGT. The CDR3 spans 16 residues.

This rearrangement joins TRBV7-9 to TRBJ2-3, with 10 bases matching TRBD2. Germline V lookup: CDR1 SEHNR, CDR2 FQNEAQ (reference sequence). The V gene end was trimmed by 5 bases and the J gene end by 4 bases; junction bases not matched to a gene: 12. This CDR3 is 17 amino acids long. CDR3 protein: CASSRSGGAYPPDTQYF. The CDR3 DNA sequence: TGTGCCAGCAGCCGAAGCGGGGGGGCCTATCCGCCAGATACGCAGTATTTT.

The chain employs TRBV4-1 and TRBJ1-5; TRBD1 is a possible D gene (6 bases). The V end lost 1 base, the J end lost 4 bases, and 17 bases lay between the germline ends. This CDR3 is built from 17 residues. CDR1 MGHRA and CDR2 YSYEKL come from the germline V gene. For the CDR3, the DNA is TGCGCCAGCAGCCAAGCGGCAGGGGCGTTTGGGAATCAGCCCCAGCATTTT. It is translated as CASSQAAGAFGNQPQHF.

This clonotype has only a few counts. The chain has TRBV13 and TRBJ2-1, with 8 bases that match TRBD2. The CDR3 loop spans 15 amino acids. Germline CDR1 is PRHDT and CDR2 is FYEKMQ (reference sequence). Unmatched junction bases numbered 6, after V lost 4 bases and J lost 4 bases. This CDR3 reads CASSSSGRPYNEQFF. In DNA form, the CDR3 reads TGTGCCAGCAGCTCTAGCGGGCGCCCTTACAATGAGCAGTTCTTC.

This clonotype was seen more than once but under ten times. V and J are TRBV29-1 and TRBJ1-5; 7 bases match TRBD1. Germline CDR1 and CDR2: SQVTM and ANQGSEA. The CDR3 contains 12 residues. The CDR3 nucleotides are TGCAGACAGGGGAAAAGCAATCAGCCCCAGCATTTT. This encodes CRQGKSNQPQHF.

A few counts support this clonotype. This chain connects TRBV29-1 to TRBJ1-2, with D possibly matching TRBD1 (5 bases). Germline assignment: CDR1 SQVTM and CDR2 ANQGSEA. V lost 6 bases and J lost 2, with 25 bases in between. CDR3 size: 17 residues. The CDR3 region is CSVGPYPTQTSNYGYTF. The CDR3 region has the DNA TGCAGCGTGGGGCCGTACCCGACCCAAACCTCAAACTATGGCTACACCTTC.

This clonotype was detected a few times. The gene calls are TRBV12-3 or TRBV12-4 and TRBJ1-1; the D gene is possibly TRBD1 (5 bases). Between the trimmed V and J ends, which lost 10 bases and 0 bases, there was a span of 15 bases. The CDR3 length is 14 residues. The CDR3 bases are TGTGCCACCAAGAGCAGGGAAGTGAACACTGAAGCTTTCTTT. Translation: CATKSREVNTEAFF.

This clonotype has more than one count but fewer than ten. CDR3 sequence reads: CASSPRTVGSFTGELFF. In DNA form, the CDR3 reads TGTGCCAGCAGCCCCCGGACTGTCGGGAGTTTCACCGGGGAGCTGTTTTTT. The chain combines TRBV7-9 with TRBJ2-2; possibly TRBD2 for D (6 bases). V lost 5 bases, J lost 4 bases, and 20 bases lay in between. In germline, CDR1 is SEHNR, CDR2 FQNEAQ (reference sequence). The CDR3 spans 17 residues.

This clonotype showed up just a few times. This sequence joins TRBV6-5 and TRBJ2-1; D is possibly TRBD1 (6 bases). V lost 6 bases and J 4 bases, leaving 16 bases between the germline ends. Germline loops: CDR1 MNHEY, CDR2 SVGAGI. The CDR3 has 15 residues. CDR3 coding DNA: TGTGCCAGCAGCGAACAGGGTCTTCTGTACAATGAGCAGTTCTTC. Amino acid sequence: CASSEQGLLYNEQFF.

The V and J genes are TRBV19 and TRBJ1-1; tentative D call: TRBD1 (5 bases). The V end lost 1 base, the J end lost 9 bases, and 6 bases lay between the germline ends. The CDR3 spans 11 residues. Looked up from germline, CDR1 is LNHDA and CDR2 is SQIVND (reference sequence). CDR3 nucleotides: TGTGCCAGTAGTATAGGACAGAAAGCTTTCTTT. It specifies CASSIGQKAFF. The full variable domain, completed using reference TRBV19 and TRBJ1-1, is DGGITQSPKYLFRKEGQNVTLSCEQNLNHDAMYWYRQDPGQGLRLIYYSQIVNDFQKGDIAEGYSVSREKKESFPLTVTSAQKNPTAFYLCASSIGQKAFFGQGTRLTVV.

The V and J genes are TRBV7-9 and TRBJ2-7; tentatively, D is TRBD1 or TRBD2 (5 bases each). The length of the CDR3 is 12 residues. CDR1 and CDR2 from the germline V gene are SEHNR and FQNEAQ (reference sequence). The ends were cut back, 6 bases at V and 4 bases at J, with 10 bases in the middle. The CDR3 region is CASSSGTYEQYF. CDR3 in DNA: TGTGCCAGCAGTTCCGGGACGTACGAGCAGTACTTC.

This clonotype was seen repeatedly, ten times or more. CDR3 coding DNA: TGTGCCAGTAGTACGGGGAACACTGAAGCTTTCTTT. It encodes CASSTGNTEAFF. The V gene is TRBV19, the J gene TRBJ1-1; D uncertain. The V end lost 4 bases, the J end lost 1 base, and 4 bases lay between the germline ends. The CDR3 length is 12 residues. Germline V gives CDR1 LNHDA, CDR2 SQIVND (reference sequence).

This clonotype showed up just a few times. The chain recombines TRBV7-2 with TRBJ2-3; 15 nucleotides align to TRBD2. Germline V lookup: CDR1 SGHTA, CDR2 FQGNSA. With V trimmed by 4 bases and J by 3 bases, 8 bases remained unmatched. The CDR3 runs 18 residues. Written as DNA, the CDR3 is TGTGCCAGCAGCTCGACCGGGACTAGCGGGGGGCCAACAGATACGCAGTATTTT. Translation gives CASSSTGTSGGPTDTQYF.

The chain recombines TRBV6-2 or TRBV6-3 with TRBJ2-7, with 9 bases lining up with TRBD1. CDR1 is MNHEY and CDR2 is SVGEGT in the germline V gene. The V and J ends lost 6 bases and 7 bases, in that order; junction bases with no gene match: 10. This CDR3 has 14 residues. DNA of the CDR3: TGTGCCAGCAGCTTCCGGACAGGGGATGGTGAGCAGTACGTC. As protein: CASSFRTGDGEQYV.

V gene TRBV4-1 combines with J gene TRBJ2-2; D might be TRBD2 (5 bases). The length of the CDR3 is 15 residues. The germline CDR1 and CDR2 sequences are MGHRA and YSYEKL. V was trimmed by 1 base and J by 0 bases, leaving 6 bases between them. The CDR3 DNA is TGCGCCAGCAGCCAAGGGACTTCGAACACCGGGGAGCTGTTTTTT. Its protein product is CASSQGTSNTGELFF.

The CDR3 region is CASSQDERGATDTQYF. The CDR3 DNA sequence: TGTGCCAGCAGCCAAGATGAGCGGGGGGCCACAGATACGCAGTATTTT. V is TRBV3-1 and J is TRBJ2-3, with 9 bases aligning to TRBD2. The V segment lost 0 bases and the J segment 2 bases; nucleotides outside the gene matches: 3. CDR3 length: 16 residues. CDR1 and CDR2 from the germline V gene are LGHDT and YNNKEL (reference sequence).

This clonotype was seen more than once but under ten times. The J gene is TRBJ2-5, the V gene TRBV18; TRBD2 matches at 7 bases. The germline V gene encodes CDR1 KGHSH and CDR2 LQKENI. The junction had 13 bases not matched to a gene; V was cut back by 1 base and J by 5 bases. CDR3 length: 17 amino acids. The CDR3 is CASSPRASGAGGETQYF. In DNA form, the CDR3 reads TGTGCCAGCTCACCACGGGCCAGCGGGGCCGGCGGGGAGACCCAGTACTTC.

This clonotype showed up just a few times. The rearrangement links TRBV12-3 or TRBV12-4 to TRBJ2-7, with D perhaps being TRBD1 or TRBD2 (6 bases each). This CDR3 is built from 16 residues. V was shortened by 6 bases and J by 0 bases, with 18 bases between the two germline ends. CDR3 residues: CASSPLRGPSSYEQYF. CDR3 DNA: TGTGCCAGCAGCCCCCTCCGGGGGCCCTCCTCCTACGAGCAGTACTTC.

This clonotype was seen repeatedly, ten times or more. V is TRBV6-2 or TRBV6-3 and J is TRBJ1-1; maybe TRBD1 (5 bases). The CDR3 extends over 13 amino acids. Germline V gene data show CDR1 as MNHEY and CDR2 as SVGEGT. Trimming took off 10 bases at V and 0 bases at J, with 12 bases between the two ends. CDR3 sequence: CATLGGVNTEAFF. For the CDR3, the DNA is TGTGCCACCCTCGGGGGAGTGAACACTGAAGCTTTCTTT.

The chain combines TRBV9 with TRBJ2-2; TRBD2 is a possible D gene (6 bases). V was trimmed by 3 bases and J by 5 bases, leaving 14 bases between them. The CDR3 totals 15 residues. Germline lookup yields CDR1 SGDLS and CDR2 YYNGEE. The CDR3 here is CASSARDFNTGELFF. The CDR3 region has the DNA TGTGCCAGCAGCGCCCGGGACTTTAATACCGGGGAGCTGTTTTTT. The complete variable domain, with remaining parts taken from reference TRBV9 and TRBJ2-2, reads DSGVTQTPKHLITATGQRVTLRCSPRSGDLSVYWYQQSLDQGLQFLIQYYNGEERAKGNILERFSAQQFPDLHSELNLSSLELGDSALYFCASSARDFNTGELFFGEGSRLTVL.